Listed below are T cell receptor beta chains from one sample, sequenced in a study of cytomegalovirus exposure and HLA in healthy donors. Generated by immunoSEQ multiplex PCR, the TCRdb table keeps only in-frame clones and is missing some. The repertoire holds 90,000 to 120,000 clones, with approximately 79% as singletons. Sequencing was done on a sample of PBMCs. These receptors all stem from a man between 18 and 35 years old in good health and CMV-seronegative. The CDR3 runs from the conserved cysteine through the conserved F or W. Fields, in order: D gene, clone size, V gene, J gene, CDR3 protein, CDR3 DNA. D genes are given only for firm matches. Where a row states a size, it is once, few, many or the class of an expanded clone; other rows omit it.

TRBD1,NA,TRBV9,TRBJ1-6,CASSYRGHNSPLHF,TGTGCCAGCAGCTACAGGGGGCATAATTCACCCCTCCACTTT
NA,NA,TRBV29-1,TRBJ1-2,CSVEEGRWGYTF,TGCAGCGTTGAAGAGGGGCGGTGGGGCTACACCTTC
TRBD1,NA,TRBV18,TRBJ1-2,CASSEGTGLEMGYTF,TGTGCCAGCTCAGAGGGGACAGGTCTGGAGATGGGCTACACCTTC
NA,few,TRBV6-1,TRBJ1-5,CASSEEGLYSNQPQHF,TGTGCCAGCAGTGAAGAGGGACTGTATAGCAATCAGCCCCAGCATTTT
TRBD1,NA,TRBV27,TRBJ2-1,CASSLSKTTGVGEQFF,TGTGCCAGCAGTTTATCGAAGACCACAGGGGTTGGTGAGCAGTTCTTC
TRBD1,once,TRBV27,TRBJ2-7,CASSTNRGSYEQYF,TGTGCCAGCAGTACTAACAGGGGCTCCTACGAGCAGTACTTC
TRBD1,NA,TRBV4-2,TRBJ2-5,CASSRGPGQGQETQYF,TGTGCCAGCAGCCGCGGCCCGGGACAGGGCCAAGAGACCCAGTACTTC
TRBD1,NA,TRBV18,TRBJ1-1,CASSLKPGQGTEAFF,TGTGCCAGCTCACTGAAACCGGGACAGGGTACTGAAGCTTTCTTT
NA,NA,TRBV2,TRBJ1-5,CASSEVGSPNQPQHF,TGTGCCAGCAGTGAAGTGGGGAGTCCCAATCAGCCCCAGCATTTT
TRBD1,NA,TRBV5-6,TRBJ1-6,CASSPRGHHNSPLHF,TGTGCCAGCAGCCCAAGGGGGCATCATAATTCACCCCTCCACTTT
NA,NA,TRBV7-7,TRBJ2-2,CASSLATRGSNTGELFF,TGTGCTAGCAGCTTAGCGACCCGAGGCTCGAACACCGGGGAGCTGTTTTTT
TRBD1,few,TRBV7-6,TRBJ2-7,CASSWRQGTNYEQYF,TGTGCCAGCAGCTGGAGACAGGGGACCAACTACGAGCAGTACTTC
NA,NA,TRBV11-1,TRBJ2-2,CASSRDFTGELFF,TGTGCCAGCAGCCGGGACTTCACCGGGGAGCTGTTTTTT
NA,many,TRBV11-1,TRBJ1-1,CASSFRHSENTEAFF,TGTGCCAGCAGCTTTCGACACTCCGAGAACACTGAAGCTTTCTTT
NA,NA,TRBV5-4,TRBJ1-2,CASSLRKGAPNYGYTF,TGTGCCAGCAGCTTGAGGAAAGGGGCCCCCAACTATGGCTACACCTTC
NA,NA,TRBV5-5,TRBJ1-1,CASSLQAPPSEAFF,TGTGCCAGCAGCCTACAGGCTCCCCCTTCTGAAGCTTTCTTT
NA,NA,TRBV9,TRBJ1-5,CASSVDVGGQPQHF,TGTGCCAGCAGCGTAGATGTGGGGGGACAGCCCCAGCATTTT
NA,NA,TRBV7-3,TRBJ2-6,CASSQGGVGVTGANVLTF,TGTGCCAGCAGCCAAGGCGGGGTCGGGGTGACTGGGGCCAACGTCCTGACTTTC
NA,few,TRBV6-5,TRBJ2-7,CASSWDSTYEQYF,TGTGCCAGCAGTTGGGACTCTACCTACGAGCAGTACTTC
TRBD2,NA,TRBV5-6,TRBJ2-1,CATRGGEGGSYNEQFF,TGTGCCACCCGGGGCGGGGAGGGAGGCTCCTACAATGAGCAGTTCTTC
NA,NA,TRBV19,TRBJ1-1,CASRRARNTEAFF,TGTGCCAGTAGACGCGCACGGAACACTGAAGCTTTCTTT
NA,NA,TRBV7-8,TRBJ1-2,CASSPSEVTELYGYTF,TGTGCCAGCAGCCCTAGCGAGGTAACAGAACTCTATGGCTACACCTTC
TRBD1,few,TRBV5-6,TRBJ1-2,CASSLFGTVVFNYGYTF,TGTGCCAGCAGCCTGTTCGGGACAGTAGTGTTTAACTATGGCTACACCTTC
NA,NA,TRBV9,TRBJ2-3,CASSVGAAGGTDTQYF,TGTGCCAGCAGCGTAGGCGCAGCAGGTGGCACAGATACGCAGTATTTT
NA,NA,TRBV5-1,TRBJ2-2,CAGSLARRGELFF,TGCGCCGGCAGCTTGGCCCGTCGCGGGGAGCTGTTTTTT
TRBD2,NA,TRBV9,TRBJ2-1,CASSVAPGLAGGAGEQFF,TGTGCCAGCAGCGTAGCTCCGGGACTAGCGGGGGGGGCTGGTGAGCAGTTCTTC
NA,NA,TRBV6-5,TRBJ2-2,CASSHPTGTGELFF,TGTGCCAGCAGCCACCCGACAGGCACCGGGGAGCTGTTTTTT
TRBD2,NA,TRBV5-1,TRBJ2-1,CASSGTGTSGGFGYNEQFF,TGCGCCAGCAGCGGAACCGGGACTAGCGGGGGGTTTGGCTACAATGAGCAGTTCTTC
NA,once,TRBV10-3,TRBJ2-7,CAISEYFGAYEQYF,TGTGCCATCAGCGAATACTTCGGGGCCTACGAGCAGTACTTC
NA,NA,TRBV7-2,TRBJ2-2,CASSPLGSGGTGELFF,TGTGCCAGCAGCCCCCTAGGGTCCGGAGGCACCGGGGAGCTGTTTTTT
TRBD1,few,TRBV27,TRBJ2-1,CASSLHRAGGGNEQFF,TGTGCCAGCAGTTTACATCGGGCAGGGGGTGGTAATGAGCAGTTCTTC
TRBD2,NA,TRBV9,TRBJ2-5,CASSVAGLAGSETQYF,TGTGCCAGCAGCGTAGCGGGACTAGCGGGGTCAGAGACCCAGTACTTC
TRBD1,NA,TRBV2,TRBJ2-2,CASVGREATGTGGEHGELFF,TGTGCCAGCGTTGGAAGGGAAGCCACGGGGACAGGGGGCGAACACGGGGAGCTGTTTTTT
NA,few,TRBV28,TRBJ1-1,CASSFTLDRVNTEAFF,TGTGCCAGCAGCTTCACTTTGGACAGAGTGAACACTGAAGCTTTCTTT
TRBD2,NA,TRBV2,TRBJ2-3,CASRYGLAGVPQYF,TGTGCCAGCAGATACGGACTAGCGGGGGTTCCGCAGTATTTT
TRBD2,NA,TRBV4-2,TRBJ2-3,CASSQEGSSGGTQYF,TGTGCCAGCAGCCAAGAAGGTAGTAGCGGGGGTACGCAGTATTTT
TRBD2,many,TRBV19,TRBJ2-2,CASTTTLAGGRTGELFF,TGTGCCAGTACCACGACCCTAGCGGGGGGCCGCACCGGGGAGCTGTTTTTT
TRBD2,NA,TRBV5-1,TRBJ2-7,CASSLETSGARSSYEQYF,TGCGCCAGCAGCTTGGAAACTAGCGGGGCCAGGAGCTCCTACGAGCAGTACTTC
NA,NA,TRBV2,TRBJ1-2,CASSEATGSSGYTF,TGTGCCAGCAGTGAAGCAACAGGGTCGAGCGGCTACACCTTC
NA,NA,TRBV19,TRBJ2-7,CASSDGTMRSYEQYF,TGTGCCAGTAGTGACGGGACAATGAGATCCTACGAGCAGTACTTC
TRBD1,few,TRBV5-1,TRBJ1-1,CASSPGRGRTEAFF,TGCGCCAGCAGCCCGGGAAGGGGGCGGACTGAAGCTTTCTTT
NA,NA,TRBV27,TRBJ1-5,CASSLYGGGNQPQHF,TGTGCCAGCAGTTTATACGGGGGAGGCAATCAGCCCCAGCATTTT
NA,few,TRBV7-2,TRBJ1-3,CASSPLGGSGNTIYF,TGTGCCAGCAGCCCACTGGGGGGCTCTGGAAACACCATATATTTT
NA,NA,TRBV6-6,TRBJ2-2,CASTGGGNTGELFF,TGTGCCAGCACCGGTGGCGGGAACACCGGGGAGCTGTTTTTT
TRBD1,NA,TRBV6-1,TRBJ2-3,CASSVRTGASTDTQYF,TGTGCCAGCAGTGTACGGACAGGAGCTAGCACAGATACGCAGTATTTT
NA,NA,TRBV20-1,TRBJ2-3,CSASRPATF,TGCAGTGCTAGCCGCCCAGCGACTTTT
TRBD2,NA,TRBV6-5,TRBJ2-7,CASRGSGGSNEQYF,TGTGCCAGCAGGGGTAGCGGGGGGTCCAACGAGCAGTACTTC
TRBD1,NA,TRBV4-3,TRBJ1-1,CASSQARDREGTEAFF,TGCGCCAGCAGCCAGGCCAGGGACAGGGAGGGCACTGAAGCTTTCTTT
TRBD1,NA,TRBV19,TRBJ2-7,CASSLGQGAYEQYF,TGTGCCAGTAGTCTCGGACAGGGAGCCTACGAGCAGTACTTC